This T cell receptor beta chain was observed in a study of blood T cell repertoires in COVID-19 (dated by TCRdb to 2019 to 2021). General notes on the study: The collaborator samples originated in the United States, Italy and Spain and spanned the acute and convalescent phases of COVID-19. The repertoires were made available in a free public database intended to serve as a resource for research on the immune response to SARS-CoV-2. Subjects who had been exposed to COVID-19, were actively infected with it, or had recovered from it provided the deeply sampled blood TCRbeta repertoires that made up the dataset. Samples were obtained from the ongoing ImmuneRACE study (first 160 participants) and from about 1,300 subjects provided by 6 global collaborators. Sample metadata almost always included a de-identified subject ID, COVID-19 status, age in years and sex. The material from the prospective study consisted of cDNA or gDNA derived from T cells, B-cell-depleted T cells, or PBMCs. HLA class I and class II types, where available, came from metadata supplied by the sample provider rather than from assay-based typing.

Trimming removed 2 bases from V and 2 bases from J; the gene matches leave 6 bases unexplained. The CDR3 spans 17 residues, from the cysteine through the phenylalanine. This entry keeps only the CDR3 DNA: 51 bases, framed from base 1. CDR1 is given as LGHNT and CDR2 as FRNRAP, both from the germline V gene. General findings and caveats noted by the study authors: The amount of clinical and demographic metadata varied by source and participant and was provided uncurated.

Collaborating institutions collected whole blood in K2EDTA tubes following their own protocols. For TCRbeta analysis, collaborators shipped samples in one of three forms: frozen whole blood, isolated PBMCs, or DNA extracted from either of those sample types. As for this clone: Its antigen has not been determined. No much larger clonotype is one base removed from it; base qualities were not supplied.

The immunoSEQ Assay, a bias-controlled multiplex PCR, was used to amplify TCRbeta CDR3 regions from genomic DNA. The source study handled its data this way. Within the assay, amplification of reference gene primers was used to estimate how many nucleated cells each sample contained. To quantify the absolute abundance of each unique TCRbeta CDR3 rearrangement, sequence reads were collapsed and filtered. For each sample, productive Simpson clonality was calculated as the square root of Simpson's diversity index across productive rearrangements. Imported from immuneACCESS, the table was reduced by TCRdb to in-frame sequences with V and J called. These copies leave out some clones; in studies compared against another copy, an unresolved V gene accounts for under half, and the cause of the remainder is not known. V and J calls and clone size come straight from that table; D and trimming were deduced from the DNA. Counted in this sample were roughly 140,000 clones; less than 85% of them appeared once. The leading ten clones occupy 5% to 7.5% of the sample.

This receptor was obtained from a human donor in a cohort sampled during active COVID-19. The chain links TRBV12-5 with TRBJ1-6; 7 bases in between match TRBD1. The material sequenced was peripheral blood. The nucleotide sequence reads TGTGCTAGTGGTTTGCGCGGACAGGTCGCCTATAATTCACCCCTCCACTTT. Protein translation: CASGLRGQVAYNSPLHF. The entire variable domain, with the stretches around the CDR3 drawn from the reference TRBV12-5 and TRBJ1-6 proteins, is DARVTQTPRHKVTEMGQEVTMRCQPILGHNTVFWYRQTMMQGLELLAYFRNRAPLDDSGMPKDRFSAEMPDATLATLKIQPSEPRDSAVYFCASGLRGQVAYNSPLHFGNGTRLTVT.